This T cell receptor (beta chain) was recorded in a study of CD8 T cells in Susac syndrome. Random hexamers served to reverse transcribe roughly 0.45 to 1 ug RNA. One entry per CDR3 protein, called by TCRdb with MiXCR from the immunoSEQ multiplex PCR reads. This sample has about 180,000 distinct CDR3 sequences, with over 85% found just once. CDR3 size: 15 residues. Trimming removed 4 bases at V and 2 bases at J, with 12 bases between. Germline-derived CDR1 and CDR2 are SGHRS and YFSETQ. The patients serving as multiple sclerosis controls were treatment-naive. They had stable or active relapsing-remitting disease and fulfilled revised McDonald criteria.

The J gene is TRBJ1-4, the V gene TRBV5-1; D is possibly TRBD1 (5 bases). Sequencing was carried out using CD4+ T cells from PBMCs. This sequence originates from a human donor with multiple sclerosis. CDR3 bases: TGCGCCAGCAGCCTCGACAGCGCGACTAATGAAAAACTGTTTTTT. Translated: CASSLDSATNEKLFF.